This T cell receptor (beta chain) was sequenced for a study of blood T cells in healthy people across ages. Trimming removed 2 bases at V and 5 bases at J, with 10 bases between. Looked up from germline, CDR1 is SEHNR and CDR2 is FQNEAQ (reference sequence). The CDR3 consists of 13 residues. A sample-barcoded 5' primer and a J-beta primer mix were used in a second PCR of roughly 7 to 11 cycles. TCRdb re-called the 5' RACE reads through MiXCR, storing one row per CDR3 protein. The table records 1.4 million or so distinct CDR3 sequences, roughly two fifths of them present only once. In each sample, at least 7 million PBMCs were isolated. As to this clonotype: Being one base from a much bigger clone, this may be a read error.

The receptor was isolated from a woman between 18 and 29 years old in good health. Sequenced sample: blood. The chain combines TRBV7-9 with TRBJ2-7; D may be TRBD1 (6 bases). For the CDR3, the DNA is TGTGCCAGCAGCTTACAGGGGTTCAACGAGCAGTACTTC. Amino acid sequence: CASSLQGFNEQYF. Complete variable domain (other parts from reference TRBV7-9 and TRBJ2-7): DTGVSQNPRHKITKRGQNVTFRCDPISEHNRLYWYRQTLGQGPEFLTYFQNEAQLEKSRLLSDRFSAERPKGSFSTLEIQRTEQGDSAMYLCASSLQGFNEQYFGPGTRLTVT.